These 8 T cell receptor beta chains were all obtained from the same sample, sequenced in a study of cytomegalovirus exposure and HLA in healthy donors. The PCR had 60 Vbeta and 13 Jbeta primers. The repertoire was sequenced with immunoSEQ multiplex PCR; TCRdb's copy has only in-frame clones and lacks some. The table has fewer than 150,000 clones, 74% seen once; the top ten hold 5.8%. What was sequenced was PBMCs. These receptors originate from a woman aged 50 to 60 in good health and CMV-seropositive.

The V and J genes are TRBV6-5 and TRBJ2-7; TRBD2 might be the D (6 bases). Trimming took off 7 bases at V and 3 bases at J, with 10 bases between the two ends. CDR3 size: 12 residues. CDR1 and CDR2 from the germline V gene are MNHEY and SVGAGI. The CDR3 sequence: CASTSGGYEQYF. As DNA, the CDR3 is TGTGCCAGCACTTCCGGGGGCTACGAGCAGTACTTC.

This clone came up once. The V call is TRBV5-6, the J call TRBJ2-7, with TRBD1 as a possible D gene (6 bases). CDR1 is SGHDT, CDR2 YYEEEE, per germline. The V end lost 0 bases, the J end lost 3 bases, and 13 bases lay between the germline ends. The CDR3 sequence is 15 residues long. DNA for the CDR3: TGTGCCAGCAGCTTGGACCACAGGGTCGGCTACGAGCAGTACTTC. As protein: CASSLDHRVGYEQYF.

The CDR3 DNA reads TGCGCCAGCAGCCAAGATCGCAGGGGGGCCGGGGAGCTGTTTTTT. It is translated as CASSQDRRGAGELFF. The V call is TRBV4-1, the J call TRBJ2-2; tentative D call: TRBD1 (7 bases). Per the germline V gene, CDR1 is MGHRA and CDR2 is YSYEKL. Trimming removed 0 bases from V and 6 bases from J, with 11 bases in between. The length of the CDR3 is 15 residues.

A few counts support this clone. This chain's CDR3 is CASSPPVGREQYF. Here the CDR3 DNA reads TGTGCCAGCAGCCCGCCCGTGGGCCGCGAGCAGTACTTC. The chain carries TRBV7-9 and TRBJ2-7; no firm D call. This CDR3 region has 13 residues. V was clipped by 5 bases and J by 6 bases, with 14 bases between them. In germline, CDR1 is SEHNR, CDR2 FQNEAQ (reference sequence).

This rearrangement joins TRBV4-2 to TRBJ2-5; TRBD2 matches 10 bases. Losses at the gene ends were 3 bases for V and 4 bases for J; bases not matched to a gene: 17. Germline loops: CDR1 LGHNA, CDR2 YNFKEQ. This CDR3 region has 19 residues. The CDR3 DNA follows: TGTGCCAGCAGCCAGGGCCAGCCAGGGGTGCTAGCGGGGGTAGAGACCCAGTACTTC. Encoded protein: CASSQGQPGVLAGVETQYF.

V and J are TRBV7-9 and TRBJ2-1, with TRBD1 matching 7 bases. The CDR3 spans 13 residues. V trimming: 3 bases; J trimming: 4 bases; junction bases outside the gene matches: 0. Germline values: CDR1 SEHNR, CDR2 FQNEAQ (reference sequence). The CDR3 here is CASSLDRYNEQFF. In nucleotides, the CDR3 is TGTGCCAGCAGCTTGGACAGGTACAATGAGCAGTTCTTC.

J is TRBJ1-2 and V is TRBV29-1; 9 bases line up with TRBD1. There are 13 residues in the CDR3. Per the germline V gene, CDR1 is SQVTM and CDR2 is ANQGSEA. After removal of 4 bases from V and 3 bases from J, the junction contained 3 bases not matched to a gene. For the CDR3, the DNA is TGCAGCGTTGCTCGGACAGGGGACTATGGCTACACCTTC. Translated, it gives CSVARTGDYGYTF.

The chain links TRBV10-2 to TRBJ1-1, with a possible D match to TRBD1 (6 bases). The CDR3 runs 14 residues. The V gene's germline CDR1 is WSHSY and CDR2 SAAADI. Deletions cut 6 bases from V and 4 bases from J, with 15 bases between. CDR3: CASRAQGIVTEAFF. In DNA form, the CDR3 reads TGCGCCAGCAGGGCACAGGGAATTGTCACTGAAGCTTTCTTT.